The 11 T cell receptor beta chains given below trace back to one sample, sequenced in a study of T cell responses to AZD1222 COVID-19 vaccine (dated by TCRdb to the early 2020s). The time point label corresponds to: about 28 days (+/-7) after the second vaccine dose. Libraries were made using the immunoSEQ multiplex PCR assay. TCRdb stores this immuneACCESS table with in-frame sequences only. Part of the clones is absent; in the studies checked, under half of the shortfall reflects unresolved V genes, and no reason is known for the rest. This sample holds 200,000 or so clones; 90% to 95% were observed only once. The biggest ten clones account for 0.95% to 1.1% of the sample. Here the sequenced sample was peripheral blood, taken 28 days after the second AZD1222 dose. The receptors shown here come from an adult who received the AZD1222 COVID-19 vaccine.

The CDR3 spells CASSERSGRRRHEQFF. As DNA, the CDR3 is TGTGCCAGCAGTGAGCGCTCGGGACGGAGAAGGCATGAGCAGTTCTTC. The chain links TRBV25-1 to TRBJ2-1; the D gene could be TRBD1 or TRBD2 (5 bases each). The germline V and J ends were trimmed by 3 bases and 8 bases, with 20 bases remaining between them. The CDR3 covers 16 residues. Per germline, CDR1 MGHDK and CDR2 SYGVNS.

The CDR3 sequence is CASRGQGILEQYF. CDR3 DNA: TGTGCCAGCAGGGGACAGGGGATTCTCGAGCAGTACTTC. The V call is TRBV2, the J call TRBJ2-7; the match to TRBD1 covers 10 bases. CDR1 is SNHLY, CDR2 FYNNEI, per germline. This CDR3 spans 13 amino acids. V lost 6 bases, J lost 6 bases, and 5 bases stayed unmatched.

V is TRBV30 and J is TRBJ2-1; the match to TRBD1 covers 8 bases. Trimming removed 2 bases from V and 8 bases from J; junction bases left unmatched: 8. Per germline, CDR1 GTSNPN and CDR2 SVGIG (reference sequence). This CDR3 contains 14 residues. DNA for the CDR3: TGTGCCTGGAGTTCCGGACAGGGAGTCGATGAGCAGTTCTTC. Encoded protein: CAWSSGQGVDEQFF.

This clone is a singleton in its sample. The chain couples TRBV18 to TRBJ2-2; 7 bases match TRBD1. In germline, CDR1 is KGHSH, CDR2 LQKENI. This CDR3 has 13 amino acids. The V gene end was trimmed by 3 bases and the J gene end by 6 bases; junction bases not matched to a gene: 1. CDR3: CASSPQGAGELFF. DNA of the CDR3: TGTGCCAGCTCACCTCAGGGGGCCGGGGAGCTGTTTTTT.

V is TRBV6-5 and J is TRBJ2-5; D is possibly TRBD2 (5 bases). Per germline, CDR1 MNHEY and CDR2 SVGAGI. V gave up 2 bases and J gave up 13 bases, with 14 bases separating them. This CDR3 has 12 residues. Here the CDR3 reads CASSYAGHSPYF. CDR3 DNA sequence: TGTGCCAGCAGTTACGCGGGCCACAGCCCGTACTTC.

The CDR3 coding sequence is TGCGCCAGCAGCCAAGTTCGAGCGAGCTCTGGAAACACCATATATTTT. It encodes CASSQVRASSGNTIYF. The chain employs TRBV4-1 and TRBJ1-3; D not certain. Trimming removed 1 base from V and 0 bases from J, with 10 bases in between. The CDR3 runs 16 residues. CDR1 is MGHRA, CDR2 YSYEKL, per germline.

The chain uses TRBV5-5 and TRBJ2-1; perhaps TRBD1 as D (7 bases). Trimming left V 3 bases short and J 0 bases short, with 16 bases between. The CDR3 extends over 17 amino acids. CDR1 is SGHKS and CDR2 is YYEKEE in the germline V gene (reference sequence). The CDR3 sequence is CASSWRVGGPSYNEQFF. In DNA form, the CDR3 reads TGTGCCAGCAGCTGGAGGGTAGGGGGCCCCTCCTACAATGAGCAGTTCTTC.

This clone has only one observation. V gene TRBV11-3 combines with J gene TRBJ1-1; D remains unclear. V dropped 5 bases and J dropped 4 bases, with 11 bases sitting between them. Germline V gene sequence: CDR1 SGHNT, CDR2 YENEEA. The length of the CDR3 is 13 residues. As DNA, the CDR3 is TGTGCCAGCAGCCAAACTTGGGCCACTGAAGCTTTCTTT. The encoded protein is CASSQTWATEAFF.

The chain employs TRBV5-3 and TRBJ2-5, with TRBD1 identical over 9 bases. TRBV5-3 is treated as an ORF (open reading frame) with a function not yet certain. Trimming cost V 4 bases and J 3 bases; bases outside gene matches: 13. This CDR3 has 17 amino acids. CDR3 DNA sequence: TGTGCCAGAAGCCGGAGAGGACAGGGGTTTCCTGAAGAGACCCAGTACTTC. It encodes CARSRRGQGFPEETQYF.

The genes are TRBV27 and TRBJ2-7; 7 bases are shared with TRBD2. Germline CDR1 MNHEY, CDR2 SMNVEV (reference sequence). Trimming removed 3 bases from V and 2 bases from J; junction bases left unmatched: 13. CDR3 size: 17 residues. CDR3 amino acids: CASSFFPGTTSPYEQYF. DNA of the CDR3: TGTGCCAGCAGTTTCTTTCCCGGGACTACCTCCCCCTACGAGCAGTACTTC.

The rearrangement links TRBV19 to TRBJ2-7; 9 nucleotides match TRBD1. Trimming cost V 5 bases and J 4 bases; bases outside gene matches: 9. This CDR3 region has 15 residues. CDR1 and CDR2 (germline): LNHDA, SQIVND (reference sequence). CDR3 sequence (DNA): TGTGCCAGTAGTTCCCCCCGGACAGGGGCGTACGAGCAGTACTTC. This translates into CASSSPRTGAYEQYF.